This TCR beta chain is from a study of cytotoxic CD8 clonotypes in ibrutinib-treated CLL (dated by TCRdb to the early 2020s). General notes on the study: The cohort included roughly 15 treatment-naive and around 10 relapsed/refractory patients; under 18 were IGHV unmutated. Responses were partial in around 25 patients and complete in 2; after median around 65 months follow-up, roughly 14 stayed in remission and some twelve progressed. Response samples were taken after a median of approximately eleven months on treatment, ranging from about 6 to 40 months. An average of around 260,000 productive templates and 80,000 to 95,000 productive rearrangements was obtained per sample. Of the 90 or so participants in the trial, about 26 had longitudinal samples available. Cryopreserved peripheral blood mononuclear cells were obtained before treatment, at response, and at either sustained remission or disease progression. Every sample from remission and from progressive disease was obtained while the patients were still on ibrutinib. General study outcomes and caveats: Public clonotypes were rare and either shrank or stayed stable during treatment, and the rise in clonality at ibrutinib response reflected expansion of private clonotypes. Sustained-remission and progressing patients did not have matched sampling times, and lymph node repertoires were not examined. At baseline, clonality was higher than in age-matched healthy donors and showed a strong correlation with circulating CD8+ T-cell counts. An increase in clonality was observed at ibrutinib response, with clonality remaining stable during sustained remission and falling back toward baseline at progression.

From the cysteine through the phenylalanine, the CDR3 covers 13 amino acids. Only the CDR3 DNA stays, 39 bases, in frame from base 1. Trimming at the junction amounts to 4 bases on V and 2 bases on J, and the germline ends lie 8 bases apart. The germline V gene encodes CDR1 SGHNT and CDR2 YYREEE (reference sequence). For TCR beta library preparation, approximately 1.9 micrograms of genomic DNA was extracted from cryopreserved PBMCs. Longitudinal blood samples from CLL patients on ibrutinib monotherapy underwent high-throughput TCR beta sequencing. The patients were enrolled in a single-center, open-label phase 2 trial of ibrutinib monotherapy. Of note for this clone: Its binding antigen is unknown. No much larger clone exists at a distance of one base, and base qualities are not known.

On a MiSeq, deep resolution sequencing aimed for a depth between 1 in 1 million and 1 in 200,000 T cells, with each clonotype covered around 9.2x on average. TCR beta libraries were generated with the immunoSEQ hsTCRB Kit. On the authors' methods: ImmunoSEQ Data Assistant and ImmunoSEQ Analyzer were used for data analysis, and V, D and J genes were assigned according to IMGT definitions. Clonality was computed as one minus normalized Shannon entropy of productive rearrangement frequencies, ranging from 0 to 1. Public clonotype analysis was restricted to overrepresented clonotypes comprising at least 0.05% of each patient's repertoire. Approximately 14 age-matched healthy donor repertoires from immuneACCESS served as clonality controls. Drawn from immuneACCESS, this table holds only the in-frame rearrangements with V and J called that TCRdb kept. Clones are partly lost; checked studies trace under half to an unresolved V gene and leave the rest unexplained. For V, J and clone size, that table is used; D and trimming come from the DNA. The sample table records approximately 320,000 clones; about 64% of these occur just once. In total, the top ten clones hold approximately 6% of the sample.

The receptor's source is a human donor with chronic lymphocytic leukemia. The sequence is built from TRBV5-4 and TRBJ2-3; no D gene call is confident. Sequencing was performed on PBMCs, taken after 36 months of ibrutinib treatment. The nucleotide sequence is TGTGCCAGCAGCGTAAGAGTCACAGATACGCAGTATTTT. This gives the protein CASSVRVTDTQYF.